This T cell receptor (beta chain) was sequenced during a study of long-term antiretroviral therapy in people with HIV. About the research overall: Sampling started about a decade before the 2015 immediate-ART recommendation.

Study-wide results and caveats: Those clones which expanded before ART made up the dominant part of the repertoire at all time points.

The V gene's germline CDR1 is MNHNY and CDR2 SVGAGI (reference sequence). V lost 6 bases and J lost 0, with 10 bases in between. The CDR3 has 14 residues. Post-ART PBMC samples numbered at least two per donor, and pre-ART ones at least one. Cryopreserved PBMC numbered about 1-10 million per sample before DNA extraction. Comments on this clone: Its antigen is currently unknown.

Version v3.0 of the immunoSEQ assay was performed at survey level. Repertoires were generated with immunoSEQ multiplex PCR, while TCRdb's copy carries only in-frame clones and drops some. The data contain about 21,000 clones, 79% of them singletons. The receptor comes from a woman aged 40 to 50 with HIV. Specimen: unsorted PBMCs, collected 4.1 years after starting antiretroviral therapy. The V gene is TRBV6-6, the J gene TRBJ2-3; D gene uncertain. CDR3 in amino acids: CASSHRVSTDTQYF. CDR3 nucleotide sequence: TGTGCCAGCAGCCATCGGGTGAGCACAGATACGCAGTATTTT.